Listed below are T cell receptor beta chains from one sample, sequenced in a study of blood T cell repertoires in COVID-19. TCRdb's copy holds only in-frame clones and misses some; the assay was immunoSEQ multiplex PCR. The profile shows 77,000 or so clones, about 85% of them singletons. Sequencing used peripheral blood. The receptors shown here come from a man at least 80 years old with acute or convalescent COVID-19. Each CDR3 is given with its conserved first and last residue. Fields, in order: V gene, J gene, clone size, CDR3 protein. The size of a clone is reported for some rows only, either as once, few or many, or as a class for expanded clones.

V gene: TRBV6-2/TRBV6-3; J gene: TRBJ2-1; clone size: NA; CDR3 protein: CASSYSAGGVSEQFF
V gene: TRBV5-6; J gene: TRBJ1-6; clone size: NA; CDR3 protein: CASSPGKFYNSPLHF
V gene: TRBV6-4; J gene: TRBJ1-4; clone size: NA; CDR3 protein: CASSDEGCSEKLFF
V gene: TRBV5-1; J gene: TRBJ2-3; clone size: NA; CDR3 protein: CASSSRAGGPTDTQYF
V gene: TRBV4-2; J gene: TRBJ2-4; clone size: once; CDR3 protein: CASSQDWGVGGIQYF
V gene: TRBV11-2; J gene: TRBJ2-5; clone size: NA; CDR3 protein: CASTPGRGETQYF
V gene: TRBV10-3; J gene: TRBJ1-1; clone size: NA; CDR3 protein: CAKFPGLHQPRDTEAFF
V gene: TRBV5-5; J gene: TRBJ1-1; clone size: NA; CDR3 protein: CASSFLSRGMGAEAFF
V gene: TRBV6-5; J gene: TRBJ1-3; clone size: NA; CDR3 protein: CASRAGPTGNTIYF
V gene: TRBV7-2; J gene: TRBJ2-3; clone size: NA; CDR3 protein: CASSWARGSTDTQYF
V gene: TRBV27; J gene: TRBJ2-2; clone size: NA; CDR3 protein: CASNFAGANTGELFF
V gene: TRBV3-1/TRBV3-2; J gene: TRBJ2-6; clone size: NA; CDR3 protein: CASSQEGGGANVLTF
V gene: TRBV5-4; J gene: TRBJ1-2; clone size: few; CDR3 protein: CASSLPGAAGHYGYTF
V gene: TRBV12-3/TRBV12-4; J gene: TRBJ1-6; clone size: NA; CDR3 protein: CASGPLNSPLHF
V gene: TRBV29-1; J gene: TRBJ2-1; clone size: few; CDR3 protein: CSVATQGASGEQFF
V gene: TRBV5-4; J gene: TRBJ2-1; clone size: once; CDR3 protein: CASSLDENNEQFF
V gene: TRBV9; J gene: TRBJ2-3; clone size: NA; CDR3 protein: CASSIRTSGGADTQYF
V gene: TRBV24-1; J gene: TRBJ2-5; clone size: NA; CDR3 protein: CATSEIFTGVETQYF
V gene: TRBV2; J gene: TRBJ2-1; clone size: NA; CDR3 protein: CASSSFDREQFF
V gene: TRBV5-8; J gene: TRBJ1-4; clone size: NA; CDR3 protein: CASSLAPTTGHMMGF
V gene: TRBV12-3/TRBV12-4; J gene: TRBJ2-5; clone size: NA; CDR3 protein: CASSPRERKTQYF
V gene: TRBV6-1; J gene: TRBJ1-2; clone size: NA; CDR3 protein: CASSEAGTYNYGYTF
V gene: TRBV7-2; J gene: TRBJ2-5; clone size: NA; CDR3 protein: CASSRTGLQETQYF
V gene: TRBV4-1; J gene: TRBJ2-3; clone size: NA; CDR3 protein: CASSQAGTGGPTDTQYF
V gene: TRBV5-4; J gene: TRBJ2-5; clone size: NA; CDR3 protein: CASREGLAGGQETQYF
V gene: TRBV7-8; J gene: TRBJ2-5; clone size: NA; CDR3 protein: CASSPRTSGSGKTQYF
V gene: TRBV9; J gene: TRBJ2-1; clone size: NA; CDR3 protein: CASSATPEISNEQFF
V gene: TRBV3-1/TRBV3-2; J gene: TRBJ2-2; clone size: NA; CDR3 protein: CASSQADRGTGELFF
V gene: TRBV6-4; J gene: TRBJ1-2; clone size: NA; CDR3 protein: CASSGGAGGLNYGYTF
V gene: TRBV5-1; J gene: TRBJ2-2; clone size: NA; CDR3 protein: CASSPDRIGTGELFF
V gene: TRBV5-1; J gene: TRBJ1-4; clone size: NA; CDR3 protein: CASSSFTTNEKLFF